The 17 T cell receptor beta chains in this list originate from one sample, sequenced in a study of T cell changes during pregnancy in multiple sclerosis. TCRdb's copy holds only in-frame clones and misses some; the assay was immunoSEQ multiplex PCR. Altogether approximately 50,000 clones are present, more than 75% being singletons, with the ten largest covering 1% to 1.5%. The sequences come from peripheral blood, collected in the second trimester of pregnancy. The origin of the receptors is a female donor with multiple sclerosis, enrolled in a pregnancy study.

The chain uses TRBV9 and TRBJ1-3; 7 positions match TRBD1. The V gene's germline CDR1 is SGDLS and CDR2 YYNGEE. The junction had 6 bases not matched to a gene; V was cut back by 0 bases and J by 0 bases. This CDR3 region has 17 residues. CDR3 loop: CASSVGQGPSSGNTIYF. As DNA, the CDR3 is TGTGCCAGCAGCGTAGGACAGGGACCGAGCTCTGGAAACACCATATATTTT.

The rearrangement joins TRBV7-3 to TRBJ2-1; possible D gene TRBD2, 5 bases. The CDR3 consists of 17 residues. V lost 1 base and J lost 3, with 16 bases in between. In germline, CDR1 is SGHTA, CDR2 FQGTGA. The CDR3 bases are TGTGCCAGCAGCTTAATTTCAGCTTTCGGGGACTACAATGAGCAGTTCTTC. This gives the protein CASSLISAFGDYNEQFF.

V usage is TRBV15 and J usage is TRBJ1-5; perhaps TRBD1 as D (6 bases). V lost 0 bases and J 7 bases, leaving 16 bases between the germline ends. CDR3 length equals 16 residues. Germline V lookup: CDR1 LNHNV, CDR2 YYDKDF (reference sequence). The DNA for the CDR3 is TGTGCCACCAGCAGAGATTTAGCGGGGGGCGGGCAGCCCCAGCATTTT. Encoded protein: CATSRDLAGGGQPQHF.

The rearrangement joins TRBV30 to TRBJ2-2; 7 nucleotides line up with TRBD1. Trimming at V came to 5 bases and at J to 5 bases, leaving 2 bases not matched to a gene. This CDR3 has 12 residues. Germline CDR1 GTSNPN, CDR2 SVGIG (reference sequence). The CDR3 spells CAWHRGTGELFF. In DNA form, the CDR3 reads TGTGCCTGGCACAGGGGAACCGGGGAGCTGTTTTTT.

This clone was observed a few times. V is TRBV6-6 and J is TRBJ1-6, with no clear D. There are 14 residues in the CDR3. From germline, CDR1 is MNHNY and CDR2 SVGAGI (reference sequence). Trimming stripped 2 bases from V and 4 bases from J, with 6 bases between. This CDR3 reads CASSYEGYNSPLHF. The CDR3 nucleotides are TGTGCCAGCAGTTACGAGGGTTATAATTCACCCCTCCACTTT.

This clone showed up just once. The genes are TRBV2 and TRBJ2-7; the match to TRBD1 covers 9 bases. This CDR3 comprises 15 residues. Germline trimming cut 5 bases from V and 3 bases from J; bases unmatched to any gene: 8. CDR1 and CDR2 (germline): SNHLY, FYNNEI. CDR3 DNA sequence: TGTGCCAGCAGTATGAACAGGGGGCCCCTCTACGAGCAGTACTTC. Translating it yields CASSMNRGPLYEQYF.

This chain uses TRBV7-2 with TRBJ2-1, with a weak D call TRBD1 (6 bases). V was clipped by 6 bases and J by 3 bases, with 18 bases between them. The CDR3 spans 16 residues. CDR1 and CDR2 (germline): SGHTA, FQGNSA. The CDR3, as DNA: TGTGCCAGCAGTACCGAGGGGGTTGGGGGCTACAATGAGCAGTTCTTC. It translates to CASSTEGVGGYNEQFF.

In its sample, this clone was seen once. V and J are TRBV5-1 and TRBJ2-5; TRBD2 matches 9 bases. V was pared by 0 bases and J by 6 bases, with 6 bases of the junction left unmatched. CDR3 length: 15 residues. Per germline, CDR1 SGHRS and CDR2 YFSETQ. CDR3 protein: CASSLENSGGKTQYF. In DNA, the CDR3 is TGCGCCAGCAGCTTGGAGAATAGCGGGGGAAAGACCCAGTACTTC.

There are a few counts of this clone. The chain couples TRBV6-5 to TRBJ1-1; 7 nucleotides align to TRBD1. Germline V lookup: CDR1 MNHEY, CDR2 SVGAGI. Germline trimming cut 5 bases from V and 3 bases from J; bases unmatched to any gene: 9. The CDR3 covers 15 residues. CDR3 bases: TGTGCCAGCAGTGTCAACAGGGGAAAGGACACTGAAGCTTTCTTT. It specifies CASSVNRGKDTEAFF.

J is TRBJ1-2 and V is TRBV4-1; TRBD1 matches 8 bases. The CDR3 totals 12 residues. The germline V gene encodes CDR1 MGHRA and CDR2 YSYEKL. Losses at the gene ends were 5 bases for V and 5 bases for J; bases not matched to a gene: 1. CDR3 sequence: CASSGQGYGYTF. The CDR3 DNA reads TGCGCCAGCAGCGGACAGGGTTATGGCTACACCTTC.

This clone was counted once. The chain couples TRBV4-2 to TRBJ2-2; a possible D gene is TRBD1 (5 bases). The CDR3 totals 16 residues. Germline V gene lookup returns CDR1 LGHNA and CDR2 YNFKEQ. V was trimmed by 0 bases and J by 3 bases, leaving 11 bases between them. In nucleotides, the CDR3 is TGTGCCAGCAGCCAAGAGGGGCACCGAGACACCGGGGAGCTGTTTTTT. Its protein is CASSQEGHRDTGELFF.

The chain couples TRBV18 to TRBJ1-3; 9 bases align to TRBD1. With 5 bases clipped from V and 0 bases from J, the junction kept 5 bases outside the gene matches. This CDR3 has 16 residues. Per germline, CDR1 KGHSH and CDR2 LQKENI. CDR3 DNA sequence: TGTGCCAGCTCAGCGGGGACAGGGAGCTCTGGAAACACCATATATTTT. It specifies CASSAGTGSSGNTIYF. The full variable domain, with the rest looked up from reference TRBV18 and TRBJ1-3, is NAGVMQNPRHLVRRRGQEARLRCSPMKGHSHVYWYRQLPEEGLKFMVYLQKENIIDESGMPKERFSAEFPKEGPSILRIQQVVRGDSAAYFCASSAGTGSSGNTIYFGEGSWLTVV.

CDR3 residues: CASSEEAGARELFF. The CDR3 DNA is TGTGCCAGCAGTGAAGAGGCGGGGGCGAGGGAGCTGTTTTTT. The genes are TRBV6-4 and TRBJ2-2; a weak D match, TRBD2 (7 bases). This CDR3 is 14 amino acids long. The germline gives CDR1 MRHNA, CDR2 SNTAGT. V was clipped by 3 bases and J by 9 bases, with 14 bases between them.

This sequence joins TRBV7-9 and TRBJ2-3; D is possibly TRBD1 (5 bases). The germline gives CDR1 SEHNR, CDR2 FQNEAQ (reference sequence). The V and J ends lost 1 base and 2 bases respectively, with 13 bases between them. CDR3 length equals 16 residues. CDR3 DNA sequence: TGTGCCAGCAGCTTAGGCCGGTCAGGGAACACAGATACGCAGTATTTT. This gives the protein CASSLGRSGNTDTQYF. Full variable domain (remainder filled in from reference TRBV7-9 and TRBJ2-3): DTGVSQNPRHKITKRGQNVTFRCDPISEHNRLYWYRQTLGQGPEFLTYFQNEAQLEKSRLLSDRFSAERPKGSFSTLEIQRTEQGDSAMYLCASSLGRSGNTDTQYFGPGTRLTVL.

This chain joins TRBV7-3 and TRBJ1-1; D remains ambiguous. The CDR3 covers 13 residues. Trimming removed 2 bases at V and 7 bases at J, with 11 bases between. Germline CDR1 is SGHTA and CDR2 is FQGTGA. The CDR3 region has the DNA TGTGCCAGCAGCTTATTCACGTACAGTGAAGCTTTCTTT. As protein: CASSLFTYSEAFF.

J is TRBJ2-3 and V is TRBV27; unclear D gene. The length of the CDR3 is 14 residues. Per the germline V gene, CDR1 is MNHEY and CDR2 is SMNVEV (reference sequence). Trimming stripped 6 bases from V and 2 bases from J, with 12 bases between. CDR3 residues: CASSDSTTTDTQYF. The DNA of the CDR3 is TGTGCCAGCAGCGACTCAACAACCACAGATACGCAGTATTTT.

The chain combines TRBV9 with TRBJ2-1; D perhaps matches TRBD1 (6 bases). Germline V lookup: CDR1 SGDLS, CDR2 YYNGEE. The CDR3 extends over 15 amino acids. V shed 2 bases and J shed 1 base, with 10 bases lying between them. The CDR3 nucleotides are TGTGCCAGCAGCGTTGCCGGGACATCCTACAATGAGCAGTTCTTC. It encodes CASSVAGTSYNEQFF.